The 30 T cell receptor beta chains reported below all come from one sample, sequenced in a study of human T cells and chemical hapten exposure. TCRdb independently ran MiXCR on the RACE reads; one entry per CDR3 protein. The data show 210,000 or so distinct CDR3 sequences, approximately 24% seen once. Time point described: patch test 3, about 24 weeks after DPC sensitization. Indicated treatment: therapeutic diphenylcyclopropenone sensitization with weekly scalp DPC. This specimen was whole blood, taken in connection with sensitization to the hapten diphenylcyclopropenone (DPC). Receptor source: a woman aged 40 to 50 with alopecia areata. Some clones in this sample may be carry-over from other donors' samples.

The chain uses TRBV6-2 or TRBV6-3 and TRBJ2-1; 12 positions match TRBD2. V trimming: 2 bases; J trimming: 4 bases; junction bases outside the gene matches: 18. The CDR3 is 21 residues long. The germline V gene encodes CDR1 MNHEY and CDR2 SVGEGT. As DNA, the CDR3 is TGTGCCAGCAGTTACCCGGTGGGAGTAACTAGCGGGAGGACCCTTTACAATGAGCAGTTCTTC. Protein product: CASSYPVGVTSGRTLYNEQFF.

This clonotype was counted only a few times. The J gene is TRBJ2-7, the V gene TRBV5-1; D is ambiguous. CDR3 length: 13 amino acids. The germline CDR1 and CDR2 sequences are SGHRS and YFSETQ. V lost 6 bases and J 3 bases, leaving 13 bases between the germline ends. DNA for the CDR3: TGCGCCAGCACCCTCTTCCCTGGCTACGAGCAGTACTTC. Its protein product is CASTLFPGYEQYF.

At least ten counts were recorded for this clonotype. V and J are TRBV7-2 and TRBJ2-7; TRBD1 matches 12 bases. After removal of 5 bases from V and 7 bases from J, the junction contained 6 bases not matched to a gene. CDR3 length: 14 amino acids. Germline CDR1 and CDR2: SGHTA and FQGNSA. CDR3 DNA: TGTGCCAGCAGCCGGGGACAGGGGGCAGAAGAGCAGTACTTC. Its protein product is CASSRGQGAEEQYF.

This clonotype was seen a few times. The CDR3 region has the DNA TGCGCCAGCAGCTTGATTATCTCTGGGGCCAACGTCCTGACTTTC. Translation gives CASSLIISGANVLTF. The chain combines TRBV5-1 with TRBJ2-6; D not certain. V lost 1 base and J lost 0, with 5 bases in between. Germline assignment: CDR1 SGHRS and CDR2 YFSETQ. This CDR3 contains 15 residues. The whole variable domain, remainder taken from reference TRBV5-1 and TRBJ2-6, is KAGVTQTPRYLIKTRGQQVTLSCSPISGHRSVSWYQQTPGQGLQFLFEYFSETQRNKGNFPGRFSGRQFSNSRSEMNVSTLELGDSALYLCASSLIISGANVLTFGAGSRLTVL.

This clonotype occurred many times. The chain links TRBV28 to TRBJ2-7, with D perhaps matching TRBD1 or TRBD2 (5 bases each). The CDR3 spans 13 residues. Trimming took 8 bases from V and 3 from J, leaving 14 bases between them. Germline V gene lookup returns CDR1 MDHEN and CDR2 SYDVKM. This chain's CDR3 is CASGLGRNYEQYF. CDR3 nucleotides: TGTGCCAGCGGCCTGGGACGGAACTACGAGCAGTACTTC. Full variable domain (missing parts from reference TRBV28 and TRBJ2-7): DVKVTQSSRYLVKRTGEKVFLECVQDMDHENMFWYRQDPGLGLRLIYFSYDVKMKEKGDIPEGYSVSREKKERFSLILESASTNQTSMYLCASGLGRNYEQYFGPGTRLTVT.

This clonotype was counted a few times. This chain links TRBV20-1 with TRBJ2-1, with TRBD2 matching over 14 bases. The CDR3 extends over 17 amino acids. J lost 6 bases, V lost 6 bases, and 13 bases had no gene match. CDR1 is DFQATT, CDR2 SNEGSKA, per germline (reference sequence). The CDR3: CSARLAGGPGNGNEQFF. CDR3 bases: TGCAGTGCCAGACTAGCGGGAGGGCCAGGGAATGGCAATGAGCAGTTCTTC.

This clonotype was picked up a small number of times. CDR3 residues: CASSQDGLGREQFF. The DNA of the CDR3 is TGTGCCAGCAGCCAAGATGGCTTGGGTCGGGAGCAGTTCTTC. The J gene is TRBJ2-1, the V gene TRBV4-2; no firm D call. Germline V CDR1 and CDR2: LGHNA, YNFKEQ. The CDR3 spans 14 residues. The germline V and J ends were trimmed by 0 bases and 10 bases, with 13 bases remaining between them.

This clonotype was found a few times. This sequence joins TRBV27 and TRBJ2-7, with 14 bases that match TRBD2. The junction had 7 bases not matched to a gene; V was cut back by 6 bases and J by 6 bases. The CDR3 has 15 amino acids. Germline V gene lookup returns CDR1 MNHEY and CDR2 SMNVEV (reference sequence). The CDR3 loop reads CASSLSTSGRGEQYF. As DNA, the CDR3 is TGTGCCAGCAGCCTTTCGACTAGCGGGAGGGGCGAGCAGTACTTC.

CDR3 amino acids: CASSRTSGRFEQFF. The CDR3 coding sequence is TGTGCCAGCAGTAGGACTAGCGGGAGATTTGAGCAGTTCTTC. This chain joins TRBV6-5 and TRBJ2-1, with 13 bases lining up with TRBD2. This CDR3 contains 14 residues. V trimming: 5 bases; J trimming: 9 bases; junction bases outside the gene matches: 4. Germline CDR1 reads MNHEY; CDR2 reads SVGAGI.

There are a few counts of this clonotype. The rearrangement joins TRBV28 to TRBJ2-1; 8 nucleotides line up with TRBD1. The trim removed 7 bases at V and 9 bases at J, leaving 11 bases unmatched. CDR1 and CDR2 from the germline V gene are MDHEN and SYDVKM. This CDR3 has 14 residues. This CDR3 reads CASTPTGAGSEQFF. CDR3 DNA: TGTGCCAGCACCCCGACAGGGGCCGGCAGTGAGCAGTTCTTC.

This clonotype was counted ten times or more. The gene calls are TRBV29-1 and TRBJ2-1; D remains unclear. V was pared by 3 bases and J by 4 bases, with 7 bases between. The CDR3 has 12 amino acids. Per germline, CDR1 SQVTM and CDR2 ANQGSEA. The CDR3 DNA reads TGCAGCGTTGAGTCCAGGTACAATGAGCAGTTCTTC. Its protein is CSVESRYNEQFF.

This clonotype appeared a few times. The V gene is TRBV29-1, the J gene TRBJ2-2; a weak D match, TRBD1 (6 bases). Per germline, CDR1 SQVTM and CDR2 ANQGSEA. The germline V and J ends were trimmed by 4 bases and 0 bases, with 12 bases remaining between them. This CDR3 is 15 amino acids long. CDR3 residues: CSVVPGHTNTGELFF. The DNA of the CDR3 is TGCAGCGTTGTTCCGGGACACACGAACACCGGGGAGCTGTTTTTT.

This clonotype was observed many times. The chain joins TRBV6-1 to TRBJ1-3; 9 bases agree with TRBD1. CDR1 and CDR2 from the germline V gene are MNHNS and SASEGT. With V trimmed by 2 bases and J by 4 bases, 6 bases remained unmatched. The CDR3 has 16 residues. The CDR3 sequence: CASSERDRGSGNTIYF. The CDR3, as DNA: TGTGCCAGCAGTGAACGTGACAGGGGGTCCGGAAACACCATATATTTT.

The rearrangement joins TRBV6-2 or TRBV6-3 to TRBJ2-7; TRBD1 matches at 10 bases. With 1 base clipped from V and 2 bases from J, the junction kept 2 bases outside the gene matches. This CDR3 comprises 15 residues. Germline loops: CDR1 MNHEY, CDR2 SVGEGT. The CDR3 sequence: CASSYYGTGAYEQYF. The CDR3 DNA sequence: TGTGCCAGCAGTTACTACGGGACAGGGGCCTACGAGCAGTACTTC.

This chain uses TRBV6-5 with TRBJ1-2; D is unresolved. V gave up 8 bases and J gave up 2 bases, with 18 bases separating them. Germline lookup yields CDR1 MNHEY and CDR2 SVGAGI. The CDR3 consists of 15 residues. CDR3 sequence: CASRPNSQTNYGYTF. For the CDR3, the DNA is TGTGCCAGCCGTCCGAATTCTCAAACAAACTATGGCTACACCTTC.

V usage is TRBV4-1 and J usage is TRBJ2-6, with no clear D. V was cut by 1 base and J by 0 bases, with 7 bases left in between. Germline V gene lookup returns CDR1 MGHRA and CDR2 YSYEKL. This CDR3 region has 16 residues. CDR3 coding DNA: TGCGCCAGCAGCCAAGTCTCAAGCTCTGGGGCCAACGTCCTGACTTTC. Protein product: CASSQVSSSGANVLTF.

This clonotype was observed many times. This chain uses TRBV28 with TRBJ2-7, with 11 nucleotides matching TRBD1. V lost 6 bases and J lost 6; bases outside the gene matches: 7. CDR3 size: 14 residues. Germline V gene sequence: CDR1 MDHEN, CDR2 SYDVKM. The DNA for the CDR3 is TGTGCCAGCAGGCCGGACAGGGGGCGCCGCGAGCAGTACTTC. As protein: CASRPDRGRREQYF.

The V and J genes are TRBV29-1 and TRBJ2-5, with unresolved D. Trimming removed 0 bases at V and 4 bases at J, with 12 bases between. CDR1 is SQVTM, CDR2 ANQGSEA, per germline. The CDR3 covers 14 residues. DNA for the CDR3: TGCAGCGTTGAAGATTATTGGTGGCCAGAGACCCAGTACTTC. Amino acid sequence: CSVEDYWWPETQYF.

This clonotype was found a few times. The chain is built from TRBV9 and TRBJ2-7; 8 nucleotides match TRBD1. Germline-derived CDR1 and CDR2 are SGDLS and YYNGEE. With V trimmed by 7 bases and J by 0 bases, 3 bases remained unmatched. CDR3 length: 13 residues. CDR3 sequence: CASPDRDSYEQYF. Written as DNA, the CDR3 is TGTGCCAGCCCGGACAGGGACTCCTACGAGCAGTACTTC.

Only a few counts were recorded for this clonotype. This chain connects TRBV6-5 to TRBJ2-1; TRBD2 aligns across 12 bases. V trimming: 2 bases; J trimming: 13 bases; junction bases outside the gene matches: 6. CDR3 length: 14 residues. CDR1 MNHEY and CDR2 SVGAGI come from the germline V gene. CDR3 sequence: CASSYTTSGRIQFF. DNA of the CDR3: TGTGCCAGCAGTTACACCACTAGCGGGAGGATACAGTTCTTC.

The CDR3 reads CASSLSGRLAGVGEQFF. CDR3 coding DNA: TGTGCCAGCAGCCTCTCAGGCCGTTTAGCGGGAGTGGGAGAGCAGTTCTTC. The rearrangement uses TRBV11-2 and TRBJ2-1, with TRBD2 matching 9 bases. CDR1 and CDR2 (germline): SGHAT, FQNNGV. V dropped 5 bases and J dropped 10; count of bases not matched to a gene: 18. The CDR3 contains 17 residues.

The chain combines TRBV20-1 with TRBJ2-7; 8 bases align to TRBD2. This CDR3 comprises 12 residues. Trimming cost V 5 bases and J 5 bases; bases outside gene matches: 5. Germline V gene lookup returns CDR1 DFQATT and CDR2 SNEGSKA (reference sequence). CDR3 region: CSARLARNEQYF. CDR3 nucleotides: TGCAGTGCTCGACTAGCGAGGAACGAGCAGTACTTC.

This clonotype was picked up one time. CDR3 DNA: TGCAGTGCCAGACTAGCGGGAGGGGGCGAGCAGTACTTC. This encodes CSARLAGGGEQYF. The V call is TRBV20-1, the J call TRBJ2-7; 14 bases line up with TRBD2. The CDR3 runs 13 residues. Germline values: CDR1 DFQATT, CDR2 SNEGSKA (reference sequence). Germline trimming cut 6 bases from V and 6 bases from J; bases unmatched to any gene: 4.

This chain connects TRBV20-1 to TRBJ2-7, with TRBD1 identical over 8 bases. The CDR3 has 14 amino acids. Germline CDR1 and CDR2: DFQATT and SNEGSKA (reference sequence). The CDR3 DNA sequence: TGCAGCGCCGTCAGAGCAGGGGGCGCCTACGAGCAGTACTTC. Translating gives CSAVRAGGAYEQYF.

DNA for the CDR3: TGTGCCAGAAGCTTGTGGGGACTAGCGGGTCTAAACTCTGGGGCCAACGTCCTGACTTTC. Translated: CARSLWGLAGLNSGANVLTF. The V call is TRBV5-3, the J call TRBJ2-6; 12 bases line up with TRBD2. TRBV5-3 is an ORF, and what it does is uncertain. This CDR3 is built from 20 residues. The trim removed 1 base at V and 0 bases at J, leaving 8 bases unmatched.

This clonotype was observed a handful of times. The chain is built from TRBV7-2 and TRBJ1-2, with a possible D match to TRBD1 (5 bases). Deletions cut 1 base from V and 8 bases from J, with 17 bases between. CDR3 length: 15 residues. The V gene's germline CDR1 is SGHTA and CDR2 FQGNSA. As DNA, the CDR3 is TGTGCCAGCAGCTTAGTCGGGTCAGGGACCCAGGGCTACACCTTC. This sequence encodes CASSLVGSGTQGYTF.

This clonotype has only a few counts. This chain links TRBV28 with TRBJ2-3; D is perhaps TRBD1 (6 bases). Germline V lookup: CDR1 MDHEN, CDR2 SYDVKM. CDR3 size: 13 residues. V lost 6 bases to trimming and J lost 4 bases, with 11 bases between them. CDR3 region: CASRRQGPDTQYF. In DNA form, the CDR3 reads TGTGCCAGCAGAAGGCAGGGGCCAGATACGCAGTATTTT.

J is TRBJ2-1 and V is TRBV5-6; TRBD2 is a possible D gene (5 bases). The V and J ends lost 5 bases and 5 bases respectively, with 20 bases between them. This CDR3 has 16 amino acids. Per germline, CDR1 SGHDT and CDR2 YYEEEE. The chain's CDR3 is CASSSDGFGVHNEQFF. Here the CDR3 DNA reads TGTGCCAGCAGTTCGGACGGATTCGGGGTTCACAATGAGCAGTTCTTC.

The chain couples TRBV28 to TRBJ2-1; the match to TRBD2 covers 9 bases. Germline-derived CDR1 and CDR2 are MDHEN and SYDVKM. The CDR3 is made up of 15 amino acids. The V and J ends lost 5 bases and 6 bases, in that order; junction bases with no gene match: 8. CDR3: CASSPLAGNSNEQFF. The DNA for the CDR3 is TGTGCCAGCAGTCCCCTAGCGGGAAATTCCAATGAGCAGTTCTTC.

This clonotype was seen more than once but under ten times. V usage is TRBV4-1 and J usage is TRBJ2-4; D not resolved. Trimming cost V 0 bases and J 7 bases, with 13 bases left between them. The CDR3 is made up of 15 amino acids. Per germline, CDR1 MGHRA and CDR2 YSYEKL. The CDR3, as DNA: TGCGCCAGCAGCCAAGAGTCCCGGGTGATTAACATTCAGTACTTC. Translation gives CASSQESRVINIQYF.